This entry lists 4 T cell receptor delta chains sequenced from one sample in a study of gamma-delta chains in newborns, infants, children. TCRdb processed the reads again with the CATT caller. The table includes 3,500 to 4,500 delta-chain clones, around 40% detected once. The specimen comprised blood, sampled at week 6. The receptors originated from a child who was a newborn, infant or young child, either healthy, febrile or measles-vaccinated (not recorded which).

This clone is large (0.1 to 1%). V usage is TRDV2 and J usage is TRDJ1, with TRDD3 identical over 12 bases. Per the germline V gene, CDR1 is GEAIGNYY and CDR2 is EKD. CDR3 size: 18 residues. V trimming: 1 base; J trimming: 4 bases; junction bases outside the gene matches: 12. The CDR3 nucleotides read TGTGCCTGTGACACTCTGACTCTGGGGGATACGACGATCGATAAACTCATCTTT. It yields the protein CACDTLTLGDTTIDKLIF.

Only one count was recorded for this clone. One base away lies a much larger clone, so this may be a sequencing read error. The CDR3 bases are TGTGCCTGTGACACCGTACCGGGGGATACCTGGGACACCCGACAGATGTTTTTC. This codes for CACDTVPGDTWDTRQMFF. The chain couples TRDV2 to TRDJ3, with TRDD3 matching 8 bases. CDR3 length equals 18 residues. Trimming cost V 0 bases and J 2 bases; bases outside gene matches: 5. Germline V CDR1 and CDR2: GEAIGNYY, EKD.

This chain's CDR3 is CALGELVTPSSLLGAPTDKLIF. The DNA of the CDR3 is TGTGCTCTTGGGGAACTAGTAACCCCTTCCTCTTTACTGGGGGCTCCCACCGATAAACTCATCTTT. V gene TRDV1 combines with J gene TRDJ1; perhaps TRDD3 as D (8 bases). CDR3 size: 22 residues. V gave up 0 bases and J gave up 1 base, with 30 bases separating them. Germline assignment: CDR1 TSWWSYY and CDR2 QGS.

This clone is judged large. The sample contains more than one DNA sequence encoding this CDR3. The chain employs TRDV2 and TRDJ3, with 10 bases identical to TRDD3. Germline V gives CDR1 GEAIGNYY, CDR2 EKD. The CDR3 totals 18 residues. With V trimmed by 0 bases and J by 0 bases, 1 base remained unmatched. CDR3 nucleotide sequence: TGTGCCTGTGACACCGCTGGGGGATACTCCTGGGACACCCGACAGATGTTTTTC. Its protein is CACDTAGGYSWDTRQMFF.